The rows below give T cell receptor beta chains drawn from one sample of a study of shared clonotypes between healthy human individuals. Profiling relied on immunoSEQ multiplex PCR, and the TCRdb table lists in-frame clones only, not all of them. The table has hundreds of thousands of clones, roughly 72% seen once. Sequencing input: PBMCs. The receptors stem from a woman aged 40 to 50 in good health. Some clones in this sample may be carry-over from other donors' samples. CDR3s include the opening cysteine and the closing phenylalanine or tryptophan. The D gene is left open where the match is weak. Rows give clone size only sometimes, using once, few, many, or a class for an expanded clone.

D	size	J	V	DNA	CDR3
NA	NA	TRBJ2-7	TRBV5-4	TGTGCCAGCAGCTTGGCCTTCTCAACTAGCTCCTACGAGCAGTACTTC	CASSLAFSTSSYEQYF
NA	NA	TRBJ1-5	TRBV12-5	TGTGCTAGAGGCTCTGACAGGCTTTATAGCAATCAGCCCCAGCATTTT	CARGSDRLYSNQPQHF
TRBD2	NA	TRBJ2-7	TRBV9	TGTGCCAGCAGCACAGGACTAGCGCCCTCCGAGCAGTACTTC	CASSTGLAPSEQYF
NA	few	TRBJ2-5	TRBV18	TGTGCCAGCTCACCAAATCAAGAGACCCAGTACTTC	CASSPNQETQYF
NA	NA	TRBJ1-1	TRBV6-5	TGTGCCAGCAGTTACCACAAAAGGAACACTGAAGCTTTCTTT	CASSYHKRNTEAFF
TRBD1	NA	TRBJ2-5	TRBV27	TGTGCCAGCAGCCCCTCCTGGGACAGACCTCAAGAGACCCAGTACTTC	CASSPSWDRPQETQYF
NA	once	TRBJ2-5	TRBV2	TGTGCCAGCAGTGCGTCGGGACCCCAAGAGACCCAGTACTTC	CASSASGPQETQYF
NA	NA	TRBJ1-3	TRBV7-2	TGTGCCAGCAGCTTAGTAGGGATCGGAAACACCATATATTTT	CASSLVGIGNTIYF
NA	NA	TRBJ2-2	TRBV28	TGTGCCAGCAGTTTGGTGGACGCGGGCGCCGGGGAGCTGTTTTTT	CASSLVDAGAGELFF
NA	NA	TRBJ1-3	TRBV6-5	TGTGCCAGCAGTTACTCGGTGTCTGGAAACACCATATATTTT	CASSYSVSGNTIYF
NA	NA	TRBJ2-3	TRBV2	TGTGCCAGCATATACGGCAGAAGCACAGATACGCAGTATTTT	CASIYGRSTDTQYF
NA	NA	TRBJ2-2	TRBV7-6	TGTGCCAGCAGCAGAAGGGGGGACACCGGGGAGCTGTTTTTT	CASSRRGDTGELFF
NA	few	TRBJ2-1	TRBV7-2	TGTGCCAGCAGCTTATACGGTGGTGAGCAGTTCTTC	CASSLYGGEQFF
NA	NA	TRBJ1-2	TRBV30	TGTGCCTGGAGCATTCGGGGGCATGTCTATGGCTACACCTTC	CAWSIRGHVYGYTF
TRBD1	NA	TRBJ1-6	TRBV4-2	TGTGCCAGCAGCCAAGATTGGGACAGTAATTCACCCCTCCACTTT	CASSQDWDSNSPLHF
TRBD2	few	TRBJ2-7	TRBV29-1	TGCAGCGTTGTATTATCGGGTGAGGGAGGGGTCGAGCAGTACTTC	CSVVLSGEGGVEQYF
TRBD2	few	TRBJ2-3	TRBV19	TGTGCCAGTAGCTTGGAGCGGGAGTCAGATACGCAGTATTTT	CASSLERESDTQYF
NA	NA	TRBJ2-5	TRBV20-1	TGCAGTGCTAGCACAGAGACCCAGTACTTC	CSASTETQYF
NA	NA	TRBJ2-7	TRBV7-2	TGTGCCAGCAGCGTAGGGCGCTACGAGCAGTACTTC	CASSVGRYEQYF
NA	NA	TRBJ2-7	TRBV25-1	TGTGCCAGCAGCCTACCCGGAGGGGGCCACCTCTCCTACGAGCAGTACTTC	CASSLPGGGHLSYEQYF
TRBD1	NA	TRBJ2-1	TRBV9	TGTGCCAGCAGCGTAGGACAGGGCCAAGCCTACAATGAGCAGTTCTTC	CASSVGQGQAYNEQFF
NA	NA	TRBJ2-2	TRBV5-1	TGCGCCAGCAGCTTGGGAATAAACTCGGGCACCGGGGAGCTGTTTTTT	CASSLGINSGTGELFF
NA	few	TRBJ1-1	TRBV30	TGTGCCTGGAACCTGGGCACTGAAGCTTTCTTT	CAWNLGTEAFF
NA	once	TRBJ2-5	TRBV11-3	TGTGCCAGCAGCTTAGATGGGAGGGGGGAGACCCAGTACTTC	CASSLDGRGETQYF
TRBD2	NA	TRBJ2-1	TRBV4-2	TGTGCCAGCAGCCAAGGGCCCCTGGGACTAGCGGGAAGCAATGAGCAGTTCTTC	CASSQGPLGLAGSNEQFF
NA	NA	TRBJ2-5	TRBV21-1	TGTGCCAGCAGAACCGGGACAGAAGAGACCCAGTACTTC	CASRTGTEETQYF
NA	NA	TRBJ2-2	TRBV5-1	TGCGCCAGCAGCTTGGTAGAGGGGGACACCGGGGAGCTGTTTTTT	CASSLVEGDTGELFF
NA	NA	TRBJ2-3	TRBV7-2	TGTGCCAGCAGCTTACTGGCGGCCACAGATACGCAGTATTTT	CASSLLAATDTQYF
NA	once	TRBJ2-3	TRBV28	TGTGCCACCGAGGTACCTCAGACAGATACGCAGTATTTT	CATEVPQTDTQYF
TRBD1	NA	TRBJ1-5	TRBV28	TGTGCCAGCAGGATAGGGGGCGAGGGTCAGCCCCAGCATTTT	CASRIGGEGQPQHF
NA	NA	TRBJ2-1	TRBV9	TGTGCCAGCAGCCAGGACCCGTCAGTCTCCTACAATGAGCAGTTCTTC	CASSQDPSVSYNEQFF
TRBD2	NA	TRBJ2-1	TRBV11-3	TGTGCCAGCAGCCCAAGGACTAGCCTAAGCTCCTACAATGAGCAGTTCTTC	CASSPRTSLSSYNEQFF
NA	NA	TRBJ1-2	TRBV5-8	TGTGCCAGCAGCTTAAGTGGGACTTATGGCTACACCTTC	CASSLSGTYGYTF
NA	NA	TRBJ2-7	TRBV4-1	TGCGCCAGCAGCCAGTACCCCAAGGGCGCCTCCTACGAGCAGTACTTC	CASSQYPKGASYEQYF
NA	NA	TRBJ1-6	TRBV30	TGTGCCTGGAGTGGGGGGATCTTAAGCTATAATTCACCCCTCCACTTT	CAWSGGILSYNSPLHF
NA	NA	TRBJ2-7	TRBV28	TGTGCCAGCAGTTTACGCCGGAGGTACCCCTACGAGCAGTACTTC	CASSLRRRYPYEQYF
NA	NA	TRBJ2-7	TRBV7-9	TGTGCCAGCAGCTTAGCTGCGTTCTACGAGCAGTACTTC	CASSLAAFYEQYF
NA	NA	TRBJ1-4	TRBV2	TGTGCCAGCAGGCGACCGGGACGGAATGAAAAACTGTTTTTT	CASRRPGRNEKLFF
NA	NA	TRBJ2-7	TRBV7-6	TGTGCCAGCAGCTTTGCGGTGACCTACGAGCAGTACTTC	CASSFAVTYEQYF